This is a list of T cell receptor beta chains from one sample in a study of T-cell memory formation after mild COVID-19. TCRdb independently ran MiXCR on the 5' RACE reads; one entry per CDR3 protein. The profile covers roughly 180,000 distinct CDR3 sequences, with 11% appearing a single time and less than 4% taken by the ten largest. Sequencing was carried out using PBMCs or a T cell subset sorted from them (not recorded which). The receptors were gathered from a man aged 18 to 29 who had mild COVID-19 (a few samples of this study predate the infection). Cell type and time point are not known. The CDR3 runs from the conserved cysteine through the conserved F or W. A D gene is named only where the DNA matches it firmly. Only part of the rows carry a size: once, few, many, or a class if the clone is expanded.

TRBJ2-5 | TRBD2 | - | TRBV20-1 | TGCAGTGCTAGATCGCTGGCGGGAGGTGAGACCCAGTACTTC | CSARSLAGGETQYF
TRBJ1-4 | TRBD1 | - | TRBV5-5 | TGTGCCAGCAGCTTGCCACAGGGGAATGAAAAACTGTTTTTT | CASSLPQGNEKLFF
TRBJ1-1 | - | - | TRBV25-1 | TGTGCCAGCGAACCTACAGGTTACACTGAAGCTTTCTTT | CASEPTGYTEAFF
TRBJ1-4 | - | - | TRBV18 | TGTGCCAGCTTGTACGGACCTAATGAAAAACTGTTTTTT | CASLYGPNEKLFF
TRBJ2-5 | - | many | TRBV10-3 | TGTGCCATCAGTGACAGGGTGTACCAAGAGACCCAGTACTTC | CAISDRVYQETQYF
TRBJ2-2 | - | - | TRBV6-6 | TGTGCCAGCAGTACCAAGAAGGGGGACGTCGGGGAGCTGTTTTTT | CASSTKKGDVGELFF
TRBJ2-7 | TRBD2 | - | TRBV3-1 | TGTGCCAGCAGCCAAGGACTAGCGGGGGTAGGCTACGAGCAGTACTTC | CASSQGLAGVGYEQYF
TRBJ2-5 | TRBD2 | few | TRBV4-1 | TGCGCCAGCAGCCAAGGCTCTTTGCGGGGGGGGCAAGAGACCCAGTACTTC | CASSQGSLRGGQETQYF
TRBJ1-3 | - | - | TRBV12-3/TRBV12-4 | TGTGCCAGCGGCCTCCGGGCTGGAAACACCATATATTTT | CASGLRAGNTIYF
TRBJ2-3 | - | many | TRBV12-3/TRBV12-4 | TGTGCCAGCAGTTTAGCGCTTGCGGGGGCCCGTGCAGATACGCAGTATTTT | CASSLALAGARADTQYF
TRBJ1-2 | - | few | TRBV11-3 | TGTGCCAGCAGCTCCGGTCCCGAACACGGCTACACCTTC | CASSSGPEHGYTF
TRBJ2-1 | TRBD1 | - | TRBV5-1 | TGCGCCAGCAGGGTACAGGGGAGCTCCTACAATGAGCAGTTCTTC | CASRVQGSSYNEQFF
TRBJ2-4 | TRBD1 | - | TRBV3-1 | TGTGCCAGCAGCCAGCTTCTCCGGGACAGGGTGTTGGGGCTAGCCAAAAACATTCAGTACTTC | CASSQLLRDRVLGLAKNIQYF
TRBJ2-3 | - | - | TRBV2 | TGTGCCAGCCTTAGCACAGATACGCAGTATTTT | CASLSTDTQYF
TRBJ1-2 | TRBD1 | once | TRBV7-3 | TGTGCCAGCAGCTCTCAAGCCGGGACAGGGCGCGGCTACACCTTC | CASSSQAGTGRGYTF
TRBJ2-2 | - | - | TRBV11-3 | TGTGCCAGCAGCTTATGGGGCTCGGTCACCGGGGAGCTGTTTTTT | CASSLWGSVTGELFF
TRBJ2-1 | - | few | TRBV29-1 | TGCAGCGTTGAAGATAACCAAAATGAGCAGTTCTTC | CSVEDNQNEQFF
TRBJ2-5 | - | few | TRBV5-1 | TGCGCCAGCAGCGCTCTGATGACGGGACTCCCGTCCGAGACCCAGTACTTC | CASSALMTGLPSETQYF
TRBJ1-1 | - | few | TRBV28 | TGTGCCAGCAGTCGGCAGGCTGAAGCTTTCTTT | CASSRQAEAFF
TRBJ2-4 | TRBD2 | many | TRBV20-1 | TGCAGTGCTAGAAAGCTAGCGGGGGGGAAAAACATTCAGTACTTC | CSARKLAGGKNIQYF
TRBJ2-7 | - | - | TRBV3-1 | TGTGCCAGCAGCCAAGAACGAAGGGACTACGAGCAGTACTTC | CASSQERRDYEQYF
TRBJ2-3 | TRBD1 | - | TRBV7-6 | TGTGCCAGCAGCTTAGTCCCAGGGGGTGGTGGCACAGATACGCAGTATTTT | CASSLVPGGGGTDTQYF
TRBJ1-4 | - | - | TRBV7-8 | TGTGCCAGCAGCTTGGGTGACAGTAATGAAAAACTGTTTTTT | CASSLGDSNEKLFF
TRBJ1-1 | TRBD1 | - | TRBV7-9 | TGTGCCAGCAGCTTAGTCGGACAGGGGGTAATAAACACTGAAGCTTTCTTT | CASSLVGQGVINTEAFF
TRBJ1-5 | - | - | TRBV29-1 | TGCAGCGTTCTATTACAGGGAATTAATAGCAATCAGCCCCAGCATTTT | CSVLLQGINSNQPQHF
TRBJ2-4 | TRBD2 | - | TRBV20-1 | TGCAGTGCTAAACTAGCGAAAGGAAAAAACATTCAGTACTTC | CSAKLAKGKNIQYF
TRBJ2-5 | TRBD1 | - | TRBV11-3 | TGTGCCAGCAGCCAAGGACAGGGACCCCAAGAGACCCAGTACTTC | CASSQGQGPQETQYF
TRBJ1-4 | - | few | TRBV5-1 | TGCGCCAGCAGCTTGCCGGGACTGGGCGAAAAACTGTTTTTT | CASSLPGLGEKLFF
TRBJ2-1 | TRBD1 | few | TRBV7-3 | TGTGCCAGCAGCCCACAGGGGGACTACAATGAGCAGTTCTTC | CASSPQGDYNEQFF
TRBJ2-1 | - | - | TRBV20-1 | TGCAGTGCTAGAGGGATGGCGTGGAATGAGCAGTTCTTC | CSARGMAWNEQFF
TRBJ2-5 | TRBD2 | many | TRBV4-1 | TGCGCCAGCAGCCTGAGGACTAGCGGGGGTCAAGAGACCCAGTACTTC | CASSLRTSGGQETQYF
TRBJ2-1 | TRBD2 | - | TRBV5-1 | TGCGCCAGCAGCTTGGGGATGGGGGGGACGGTCTATGAGCAGTTCTTC | CASSLGMGGTVYEQFF
TRBJ2-2 | - | few | TRBV7-3 | TGTGCCAGCAGCTTCTACCCCGGGGAGCTGTTTTTT | CASSFYPGELFF
TRBJ1-5 | - | - | TRBV11-2 | TGTGCCAGCAGCTTCCAGGGAGCTCAGCCCCAGCATTTT | CASSFQGAQPQHF
TRBJ1-5 | - | few | TRBV18 | TGTGCCAGCTCGTCGGGGACTCAGCCCCAGCATTTT | CASSSGTQPQHF
TRBJ2-7 | - | few | TRBV11-1 | TGTGCCAGCAGCCATCTCGACCCCCGGGCGGCCTACGAGCAGTACTTC | CASSHLDPRAAYEQYF
TRBJ1-2 | - | - | TRBV7-2 | TGTGCCAGCAGCCCACGGACAGTAGCTAACTATGGCTACACCTTC | CASSPRTVANYGYTF
TRBJ1-1 | - | - | TRBV5-1 | TGCGCCAGCAGGGACGGATTCACTGAAGCTTTCTTT | CASRDGFTEAFF
TRBJ1-2 | - | few | TRBV4-1 | TGCGCCAGCAGCCCCCCGCCATTCCGGGGTAGGAATGGCTACACCTTC | CASSPPPFRGRNGYTF
TRBJ1-5 | - | few | TRBV6-5 | TGTGCCACCAGGGCAGTTATCAATCAGCCCCAGCATTTT | CATRAVINQPQHF